The 8 T cell receptor beta chains below were found in one sample sequenced in a study of CD8 T cells in ankylosing spondylitis. TCRdb used MiXCR to reprocess the 5' RACE reads, holding one entry per CDR3 protein. The table lists tens of thousands of distinct CDR3 sequences, roughly 2.4% of them singletons. Sequencing was done on a sample of blood, either unsorted or a sorted T cell fraction (not recorded which). The receptor source for this set is a female donor with ankylosing spondylitis or in good health (not recorded which).

The genes are TRBV9 and TRBJ2-7; the D is unclear. Between the trimmed V and J ends, which lost 2 bases and 1 base, there was a span of 10 bases. The CDR3 has 14 amino acids. CDR1 and CDR2 (germline): SGDLS, YYNGEE. CDR3: CASSVRWASYEQYF. The CDR3, as DNA: TGTGCCAGCAGCGTCCGTTGGGCATCCTACGAGCAGTACTTC.

This clonotype was counted at least ten times. The rearrangement joins TRBV9 to TRBJ2-7; 9 bases are shared with TRBD2. Germline trimming cut 4 bases from V and 2 bases from J; bases unmatched to any gene: 10. The CDR3 extends over 16 amino acids. CDR1 and CDR2 (germline): SGDLS, YYNGEE. The CDR3 reads CASSILPSGAPYEQYF. As DNA, the CDR3 is TGTGCCAGCAGCATCCTCCCTAGCGGGGCTCCCTACGAGCAGTACTTC.

There are many counts of this clonotype. The V gene is TRBV9, the J gene TRBJ2-1; 8 bases line up with TRBD2. V gave up 0 bases and J gave up 3 bases; unmatched junction bases: 8. The CDR3 loop spans 17 amino acids. Looked up from germline, CDR1 is SGDLS and CDR2 is YYNGEE. CDR3 nucleotide sequence: TGTGCCAGCAGCGTAGAGGAGCGGGGGCAGAACTACAATGAGCAGTTCTTC. This codes for CASSVEERGQNYNEQFF. The entire variable domain, with the rest obtained from reference TRBV9 and TRBJ2-1, is as follows: DSGVTQTPKHLITATGQRVTLRCSPRSGDLSVYWYQQSLDQGLQFLIQYYNGEERAKGNILERFSAQQFPDLHSELNLSSLELGDSALYFCASSVEERGQNYNEQFFGPGTRLTVL.

This clonotype has at least ten counts. The chain recombines TRBV9 with TRBJ2-1; D remains ambiguous. Germline V lookup: CDR1 SGDLS, CDR2 YYNGEE. The CDR3 is made up of 14 amino acids. V was trimmed by 2 bases and J by 6 bases, leaving 12 bases between them. CDR3 sequence: CASSVRDGINEQFF. The CDR3 nucleotides are TGTGCCAGCAGCGTTCGCGACGGAATCAATGAGCAGTTCTTC.

This clonotype was picked up many times. The rearrangement links TRBV9 to TRBJ1-1, with D perhaps TRBD1 (6 bases). V was pared by 0 bases and J by 5 bases, with 14 bases between. The CDR3 has 15 residues. Looked up from germline, CDR1 is SGDLS and CDR2 is YYNGEE. The CDR3 sequence: CASSVDWGARTEAFF. The CDR3, as DNA: TGTGCCAGCAGCGTAGATTGGGGGGCGAGGACTGAAGCTTTCTTT.

This clonotype counts as medium-sized. V is TRBV9 and J is TRBJ1-1; D gene uncertain. The CDR3 is 13 residues long. Germline V CDR1 and CDR2: SGDLS, YYNGEE. The V end was cut by 4 bases, the J end by 10 bases, with 17 bases between. CDR3 nucleotide sequence: TGTGCCAGCAGCCCCCAAGGCGGCGCCAGAGCTTTCTTT. Its translation is CASSPQGGARAFF.

This clonotype has a count of ten or more. V and J are TRBV9 and TRBJ2-3, with TRBD1 matching over 8 bases. Germline V lookup: CDR1 SGDLS, CDR2 YYNGEE. Trimming removed 0 bases from V and 5 bases from J; junction bases left unmatched: 5. CDR3 length: 15 residues. CDR3 in amino acids: CASSVGGQGIDTQYF. In nucleotides, the CDR3 is TGTGCCAGCAGCGTAGGAGGACAGGGAATAGATACGCAGTATTTT.

This clonotype was seen ten or more times. In DNA form, the CDR3 reads TGTGCCAGCGGGGCCCCACATGGGGGCGGGGAGCTGTTTTTT. It translates to CASGAPHGGGELFF. This sequence joins TRBV9 and TRBJ2-2; D is perhaps TRBD1 or TRBD2 (5 bases each). This CDR3 is built from 14 residues. Germline CDR1 and CDR2: SGDLS and YYNGEE. Trimming pared 7 bases from V and 7 bases from J, leaving 17 bases between. Full variable domain (outside the CDR3, taken from reference TRBV9 and TRBJ2-2): DSGVTQTPKHLITATGQRVTLRCSPRSGDLSVYWYQQSLDQGLQFLIQYYNGEERAKGNILERFSAQQFPDLHSELNLSSLELGDSALYFCASGAPHGGGELFFGEGSRLTVL.